What follows are 26 T cell receptor beta chains derived from one specimen sequenced in a study of cytomegalovirus exposure and HLA in healthy donors. Use of 60 Vbeta and 13 Jbeta primers characterized the PCR. Profiling relied on immunoSEQ multiplex PCR, and the TCRdb table lists in-frame clones only, not all of them. The sample lists 100,000 to 150,000 clones, 75% to 85% occurring once. The sequencing input was PBMCs. Receptors were obtained from a woman in her 40s in good health and CMV-seronegative.

This chain uses TRBV19 with TRBJ2-5, with a tentative D call TRBD2 (5 bases). The V end was cut by 5 bases, the J end by 4 bases, with 14 bases between. In germline, CDR1 is LNHDA, CDR2 SQIVND (reference sequence). The CDR3 spans 14 residues. The CDR3 loop reads CASSRAGGGETQYF. CDR3 in DNA: TGTGCCAGTAGTCGGGCAGGAGGAGGAGAGACCCAGTACTTC. Full variable domain (missing parts from reference TRBV19 and TRBJ2-5): DGGITQSPKYLFRKEGQNVTLSCEQNLNHDAMYWYRQDPGQGLRLIYYSQIVNDFQKGDIAEGYSVSREKKESFPLTVTSAQKNPTAFYLCASSRAGGGETQYFGPGTRLLVL.

The gene calls are TRBV7-8 and TRBJ2-7, with 9 positions matching TRBD2. The V gene's germline CDR1 is SGHVS and CDR2 FQNEAQ. The CDR3 totals 14 residues. The J segment lost 5 bases and the V segment lost 5 bases, leaving 7 bases of the junction unmatched. The CDR3 is CASSPLAGEDEQYF. For the CDR3, the DNA is TGTGCCAGCAGCCCCTTAGCGGGAGAGGACGAGCAGTACTTC.

The genes are TRBV5-4 and TRBJ1-1; 7 nucleotides match TRBD1. Germline V gene data show CDR1 as SGHNT and CDR2 as YYREEE (reference sequence). V was clipped by 6 bases and J by 2 bases; unmatched bases: 7. This CDR3 contains 14 residues. The CDR3: CASTRRDRNTEAFF. The CDR3 DNA sequence: TGTGCCAGCACCCGGCGGGACAGAAACACTGAAGCTTTCTTT.

To note about this clone: The same CDR3 can be traced to other DNA sequences in this sample. The chain is built from TRBV4-3 and TRBJ1-5; D gene uncertain. Germline V lookup: CDR1 LGHNA, CDR2 YSLEER. The V and J ends lost 0 bases and 4 bases respectively, with 4 bases between them. CDR3 length equals 13 residues. The CDR3 sequence is CASSQDLNQPQHF. CDR3 DNA sequence: TGCGCCAGCAGCCAAGATCTGAATCAGCCCCAGCATTTT.

V and J are TRBV28 and TRBJ1-2; 8 nucleotides agree with TRBD1. Germline V gives CDR1 MDHEN, CDR2 SYDVKM. Trimming removed 2 bases from V and 4 bases from J; junction bases left unmatched: 6. The CDR3 consists of 15 residues. The CDR3 reads CASSLDRTGGYGYTF. CDR3 nucleotide sequence: TGTGCCAGCAGTTTAGACAGAACAGGGGGCTATGGCTACACCTTC.

The CDR3 spells CASSSSRFPGNTIYF. The CDR3 bases are TGTGCCAGCAGCTCCTCTCGGTTCCCCGGAAACACCATATATTTT. The chain is built from TRBV7-2 and TRBJ1-3; D gene ambiguous. This CDR3 spans 15 amino acids. V was cut by 4 bases and J by 4 bases, with 14 bases left in between. Germline CDR1 SGHTA, CDR2 FQGNSA.

The CDR3 loop reads CASSLMSDRLYEQYF. In nucleotides, the CDR3 is TGCGCCAGCAGCTTGATGTCCGACAGGCTCTACGAGCAGTACTTC. The chain carries TRBV5-1 and TRBJ2-7, with D possibly being TRBD1 (6 bases). There are 15 residues in the CDR3. V lost 1 base and J 3 bases, leaving 14 bases between the germline ends. Germline-derived CDR1 and CDR2 are SGHRS and YFSETQ.

V gene TRBV7-9 combines with J gene TRBJ1-6, with D possibly being TRBD1 (5 bases). Per germline, CDR1 SEHNR and CDR2 FQNEAQ (reference sequence). The V and J ends lost 5 bases and 6 bases respectively, with 14 bases between them. This CDR3 has 15 amino acids. Written as DNA, the CDR3 is TGTGCCAGCAGCCAGAGCGGGACGGCTAATTCACCCCTCCACTTT. Amino acids: CASSQSGTANSPLHF.

V is TRBV7-6 and J is TRBJ2-2; 7 bases are shared with TRBD2. This CDR3 has 19 residues. Germline CDR1 SGHVS, CDR2 FNYEAQ. J gave up 4 bases and V 5 bases, and 19 bases lay outside the gene matches. CDR3 in DNA: TGTGCCAGCAGCCAAGAACGGGGGGAAGAATGGTTAGGCACCGGGGAGCTGTTTTTT. Amino acids: CASSQERGEEWLGTGELFF.

The genes are TRBV4-2 and TRBJ1-1, with D unclear. Germline assignment: CDR1 LGHNA and CDR2 YNFKEQ. Trimming removed 1 base from V and 1 base from J, with 4 bases in between. The CDR3 runs 13 residues. The CDR3 sequence: CASSQVENTEAFF. CDR3 nucleotides: TGTGCCAGCAGCCAAGTAGAGAACACTGAAGCTTTCTTT.

The rearrangement uses TRBV30 and TRBJ2-3; 7 bases match TRBD1. CDR1 is GTSNPN and CDR2 is SVGIG in the germline V gene (reference sequence). The CDR3 loop spans 15 amino acids. V lost 3 bases to trimming and J lost 5 bases; unmatched junction nucleotides: 11. The CDR3 is CAWREGEGARDTQYF. CDR3 DNA: TGTGCCTGGAGGGAAGGTGAGGGGGCGAGAGATACGCAGTATTTT.

The chain combines TRBV5-8 with TRBJ1-2; a possible D gene is TRBD1 (5 bases). The CDR3 totals 16 residues. Trimming cost V 4 bases and J 4 bases, with 20 bases left between them. The germline V gene has CDR1 SGHTS and CDR2 YDEGEE. The CDR3 DNA is TGTGCCAGCAGCGACGAGGGACCGGGGGTCGGCTATGGCTACACCTTC. Protein: CASSDEGPGVGYGYTF.

The chain links TRBV19 to TRBJ1-1; no clear D. V was clipped by 5 bases and J by 1 base, with 11 bases between them. Germline-derived CDR1 and CDR2 are LNHDA and SQIVND (reference sequence). The CDR3 is 14 residues long. The DNA of the CDR3 is TGTGCCAGTAGTCCGGGTCTGGGGAACACTGAAGCTTTCTTT. It translates to CASSPGLGNTEAFF.

As concerns this clone: At one end the junction does not follow the germline gene, possibly because of a read error. The chain combines TRBV6-1 with TRBJ2-7; 10 bases are shared with TRBD1. The germline gives CDR1 MNHNS, CDR2 SASEGT. This CDR3 contains 15 residues. As DNA, the CDR3 is TGTCCCAGCAGTGAGTACCCGGGACAGGGGTACGAGCAGTACTTC. Translated: CPSSEYPGQGYEQYF.

The V gene is TRBV7-2, the J gene TRBJ1-6, with 7 bases that match TRBD1. Germline assignment: CDR1 SGHTA and CDR2 FQGNSA. This CDR3 has 16 amino acids. V gave up 1 base and J gave up 5 bases; unmatched junction bases: 5. CDR3 sequence: CASSLVARGDNSPLHF. CDR3 DNA sequence: TGTGCCAGCAGCTTAGTCGCCAGGGGGGATAATTCACCCCTCCACTTT.

V and J are TRBV6-6 and TRBJ2-6, with unresolved D. Germline V lookup: CDR1 MNHNY, CDR2 SVGAGI (reference sequence). Trimming removed 4 bases at V and 4 bases at J, with 8 bases between. The CDR3 has 14 amino acids. The CDR3 DNA reads TGTGCCAGCAGTTTGTCCAGGGGGGCCAACGTCCTGACTTTC. Its translation is CASSLSRGANVLTF.

The rearrangement links TRBV11-3 to TRBJ1-3, with D perhaps matching TRBD1 (5 bases). Trimming took 5 bases from V and 0 from J, leaving 14 bases between them. This CDR3 contains 16 residues. The germline V gene has CDR1 SGHNT and CDR2 YENEEA. As DNA, the CDR3 is TGTGCCAGCAGCAGCGGGACGTTGAGCTCTGGAAACACCATATATTTT. Residues: CASSSGTLSSGNTIYF.

This clone appeared a few times. This chain connects TRBV5-8 to TRBJ1-5; D perhaps matches TRBD1 (5 bases). From germline, CDR1 is SGHTS and CDR2 YDEGEE. With 1 base removed from V and 3 bases from J, the gap between germline ends came to 8 bases. The CDR3 has 14 amino acids. The CDR3 spells CASSLSTANQPQHF. The CDR3, as DNA: TGTGCCAGCAGCTTGTCGACAGCCAATCAGCCCCAGCATTTT.

The rearrangement links TRBV2 to TRBJ1-5; weak D call: TRBD1 (5 bases). The CDR3 covers 15 residues. Germline values: CDR1 SNHLY, CDR2 FYNNEI. V was cut by 4 bases and J by 1 base, with 11 bases left in between. The CDR3 sequence is CASSVGGNSNQPQHF. The CDR3 coding sequence is TGTGCCAGCAGTGTTGGGGGGAACAGCAATCAGCCCCAGCATTTT.

J is TRBJ1-1 and V is TRBV7-2; D not resolved. The CDR3 is made up of 14 amino acids. V was cut by 2 bases and J by 2 bases, with 9 bases left in between. Germline CDR1 and CDR2: SGHTA and FQGNSA. The CDR3 here is CASSLYGINTEAFF. CDR3 coding DNA: TGTGCCAGCAGCTTATACGGGATAAACACTGAAGCTTTCTTT.

The chain has TRBV5-1 and TRBJ1-1, with D possibly being TRBD1 (6 bases). With 4 bases removed from V and 0 bases from J, the gap between germline ends came to 16 bases. From germline, CDR1 is SGHRS and CDR2 YFSETQ. The CDR3 contains 16 residues. The CDR3 coding sequence is TGCGCCAGCAGCAGCAGGGGCAGAGGGGTGAACACTGAAGCTTTCTTT. Its translation is CASSSRGRGVNTEAFF.

V is TRBV29-1 and J is TRBJ2-3; a weak D match, TRBD1 (6 bases). The CDR3 covers 15 residues. Germline V gene data show CDR1 as SQVTM and CDR2 as ANQGSEA. Trimming cost V 8 bases and J 3 bases, with 21 bases left between them. CDR3 sequence: CSSSVGLGGTDTQYF. DNA of the CDR3: TGCAGCTCAAGCGTGGGCCTAGGGGGAACAGATACGCAGTATTTT.

The chain couples TRBV7-8 to TRBJ2-1; the D gene is possibly TRBD2 (5 bases). This CDR3 region has 15 residues. The V end lost 1 base, the J end lost 2 bases, and 9 bases lay between the germline ends. CDR1 and CDR2 from the germline V gene are SGHVS and FQNEAQ. The DNA of the CDR3 is TGTGCCAGCAGCTTAGTGGCGGGTACCTACAATGAGCAGTTCTTC. Encoded protein: CASSLVAGTYNEQFF.

The V gene is TRBV10-3, the J gene TRBJ1-6; TRBD1 might be the D (6 bases). Germline V lookup: CDR1 ENHRY, CDR2 SYGVKD. V was trimmed by 0 bases and J by 5 bases, leaving 11 bases between them. The CDR3 runs 16 residues. DNA of the CDR3: TGTGCCATCAGTGAGTCGTTGACAGGACATAATTCACCCCTCCACTTT. Protein: CAISESLTGHNSPLHF.

CDR3 DNA: TGTGCCAGCAGCTGGTGGGCAGGGGGGTCCTACGAGCAGTACTTC. Amino acid sequence: CASSWWAGGSYEQYF. This chain connects TRBV7-9 to TRBJ2-7; D is possibly TRBD1 (7 bases). Germline V gene sequence: CDR1 SEHNR, CDR2 FQNEAQ (reference sequence). The CDR3 covers 15 residues. Between the trimmed V and J ends, which lost 4 bases and 1 base, there was a span of 14 bases.

V gene TRBV2 combines with J gene TRBJ1-1; a weak D match, TRBD1 (5 bases). V was trimmed by 3 bases and J by 5 bases, leaving 10 bases between them. CDR1 and CDR2 from the germline V gene are SNHLY and FYNNEI. The CDR3 runs 13 residues. CDR3: CASSEDIRTEAFF. The CDR3 DNA reads TGTGCCAGCAGTGAGGACATTCGGACTGAAGCTTTCTTT.